This T cell receptor (beta chain) was found in a study of blood T cell repertoires in COVID-19. Study overall: COVID-19 samples collected from the United States, Italy and Spain covered acute and convalescent phases.

Participants, about 18 to 95 years old, spanned 24 US areas. Among Cohort 3 donors, those recovered had two negative PCRs, clearance, or symptom resolution. This CDR3 has 13 residues. V dropped 3 bases and J dropped 6; count of bases not matched to a gene: 1. In the original workflow: The authors estimated nucleated cell counts from reference gene primer amplification. The data were produced by immunoSEQ multiplex PCR, yet TCRdb's version contains in-frame clones alone and is incomplete. The D gene and trimming were derived from the DNA, and the V and J assignments and clone size from that table. The table has roughly 330,000 clones, about 90% seen once; the top ten hold about 5%.

This sequence joins TRBV12-3 or TRBV12-4 and TRBJ2-2, with TRBD1 matching 7 bases. The sequencing sample was made of PBMCs or T cells enriched from blood (not recorded which). This TCR derives from a woman between 25 and 40 years old who had recovered from COVID-19. CDR3: CASSFTGAGELFF. CDR3 DNA sequence: TGTGCCAGCAGTTTTACAGGGGCCGGGGAGCTGTTTTTT.